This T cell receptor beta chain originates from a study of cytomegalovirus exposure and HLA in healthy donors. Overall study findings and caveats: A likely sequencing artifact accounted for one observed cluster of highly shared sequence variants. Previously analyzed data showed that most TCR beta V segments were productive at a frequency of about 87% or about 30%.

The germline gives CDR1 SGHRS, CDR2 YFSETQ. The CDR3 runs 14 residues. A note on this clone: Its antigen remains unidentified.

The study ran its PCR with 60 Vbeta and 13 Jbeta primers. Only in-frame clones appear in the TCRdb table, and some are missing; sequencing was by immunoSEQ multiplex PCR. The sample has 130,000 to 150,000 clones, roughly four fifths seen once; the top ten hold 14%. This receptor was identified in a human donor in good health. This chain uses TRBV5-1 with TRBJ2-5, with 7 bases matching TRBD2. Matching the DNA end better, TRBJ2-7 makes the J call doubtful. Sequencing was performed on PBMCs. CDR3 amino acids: CASSLREGAYEQYF. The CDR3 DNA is TGCGCCAGCAGCTTGAGGGAGGGCGCTTACGAGCAGTACTTC.